This T cell receptor (beta chain) was captured in a study of CD8 T cells in ankylosing spondylitis. Broader study findings: Significant enrichment of disease-linked clones was reported in matched ankylosing spondylitis synovial fluid. What seemed typical of ankylosing spondylitis blood was a TCR beta motif built from roughly eight highly homologous variants. Relatively rare in peripheral blood, disease-linked clones were also CD8+.

At least ten counts were recorded for this clonotype. Antigen specificity is unknown. One end of the junction is discordant with germline, which a read error may explain. TCRdb re-called the 5' RACE reads with MiXCR, one entry per CDR3 protein. In the table there are just under 350,000 distinct CDR3 sequences, around 15% of which are singletons. Sequenced material: blood, either unsorted or a sorted T cell fraction (not recorded which). The receptor comes from a male donor with ankylosing spondylitis or in good health (not recorded which).

The CDR3: CASSLTSGGTDTQYF. The DNA of the CDR3 is TGTGCCAGCAGCCTGACTAGCGGGGGTACAGATACGCAGTATTTT. V usage is TRBV5-1 and J usage is TRBJ2-3; 12 nucleotides align to TRBD2. Germline values: CDR1 SGHRS, CDR2 YFSETQ. The length of the CDR3 is 15 residues.